This is a list of T cell receptor beta chains from one sample in a study of blood T cell repertoires in COVID-19. Measured with immunoSEQ multiplex PCR; TCRdb has only the in-frame clones, and not every one. The sample lists about 200,000 clones; roughly 84% were seen once. Source material: PBMCs or T cells enriched from blood (not recorded which). Receptors originate from a middle-aged man who had recovered from COVID-19. Each CDR3 is given with its conserved first and last residue. The order of the fields is clone size, D gene, V gene, J gene, CDR3 DNA, CDR3 protein. A D gene is named only where the DNA matches it firmly. Size is omitted from some rows. Given values are once, few, many or a class for expanded clones.

>NA|TRBD1|TRBV9|TRBJ2-3
TGTGCCAGCAGCGAGCAGGGGGCGCGATTAACAGATACGCAGTATTTT
CASSEQGARLTDTQYF
>NA|TRBD1|TRBV19|TRBJ1-5
TGTGCCAGTAGTTCCGGGACAGGTTGGGGGGTCGGTCAGCCCCAGCATTTT
CASSSGTGWGVGQPQHF
>NA|TRBD2|TRBV24-1|TRBJ2-1
TGTGCCACCAGTGATTTAGGGAGCGGGAGCTACAATGAGCAGTTCTTC
CATSDLGSGSYNEQFF
>NA|NA|TRBV7-8|TRBJ1-2
TGTGCCAGCAGCTTAGTACAGGGTAAAACCGCCTTC
CASSLVQGKTAF
>NA|NA|TRBV5-1|TRBJ2-1
TGCGCCAGCAGCCTAATTTTACTCGGTAGCTCCTACAATGAGCAGTTCTTC
CASSLILLGSSYNEQFF
>once|NA|TRBV7-8|TRBJ2-2
TGTGCCAGCGGCAGTTCCCCCAGGGAGGTCTGGAACACCGGGGAGCTGTTTTTT
CASGSSPREVWNTGELFF
>NA|NA|TRBV7-9|TRBJ2-3
TGTGCCAGCCAGAATAGCGGAACAGATACGCAGTATTTT
CASQNSGTDTQYF
>few|TRBD1|TRBV6-5|TRBJ1-2
TGTGCCAGCAGCCGCGGGCCAGGGGGAGGTGGCTACACCTTC
CASSRGPGGGGYTF
>NA|NA|TRBV12-3/TRBV12-4|TRBJ2-5
TGTGCCAGCAGTCCCCAGGCGGGGGAGACCCAGTACTTC
CASSPQAGETQYF
>NA|NA|TRBV28|TRBJ1-3
TGTGCCAGCAGCATACCAGGGAAGGGAAACACCATATATTTT
CASSIPGKGNTIYF
>NA|NA|TRBV2|TRBJ2-2
TGTGCCAGCAGTGGCGGGGTTGGCGGGGAGCTGTTTTTT
CASSGGVGGELFF
>NA|NA|TRBV2|TRBJ2-5
TGTGCCAGCAATGAACCGGGGGGCGGGAAAGAGACCCAGTACTTC
CASNEPGGGKETQYF
>few|TRBD1|TRBV4-2|TRBJ1-2
TGTGCCAGCAACCACTGGGGGGCAGGGGGCGGCTACACCTTC
CASNHWGAGGGYTF
>NA|NA|TRBV14|TRBJ1-1
TGTGCCAGCAGCCAAATCAATGTTGAAGCTTTCTTT
CASSQINVEAFF
>once|NA|TRBV15|TRBJ1-3
TGTGCCACCAGCCCGGACAGAGCCTCTGGAAACACCATATATTTT
CATSPDRASGNTIYF
>few|NA|TRBV4-2|TRBJ1-1
TGTGCCAGCAGCCAAGTTCCGGGACTTCGGAACACTGAAGCTTTCTTT
CASSQVPGLRNTEAFF
>NA|TRBD1|TRBV2|TRBJ1-2
TGTGCCAGCAGATCCGGACAGGGAGACTATGGCTACACCTTC
CASRSGQGDYGYTF
>NA|NA|TRBV6-6|TRBJ1-2
TGTGCCAGCAAAAAGACAGTGGATGGCTACACCTTC
CASKKTVDGYTF
>NA|NA|TRBV30|TRBJ2-1
TGTGCCGGCGGGGTTAGGGCGGGCGGTGAGCAGTTCTTC
CAGGVRAGGEQFF
>NA|NA|TRBV2|TRBJ2-3
TGTGCCAGCAGTGTATCCAAGGGGCTAGGTACGCAGTATTTT
CASSVSKGLGTQYF
>NA|NA|TRBV2|TRBJ1-4
TGTGCCTCCCGTCGGGGAACTAATGAAAAACTGTTTTTT
CASRRGTNEKLFF
>once|NA|TRBV19|TRBJ1-1
TGTGCCAGTACGGGGGGGATGAACACTGAAGCTTTCTTT
CASTGGMNTEAFF
>NA|NA|TRBV14|TRBJ2-5
TGTGCCAGCAGCCAAGGAGACAGTGGCCAGTACTTC
CASSQGDSGQYF
>once|NA|TRBV7-2|TRBJ2-3
TGTGCCAGCAGCCAGTTAGGACTCGTCACAGATACGCAGTATTTT
CASSQLGLVTDTQYF
>NA|NA|TRBV5-1|TRBJ1-2
TGCGCCAGCAAAGCGGAAGCTAACTATGGCTACACCTTC
CASKAEANYGYTF
>NA|TRBD2|TRBV3-1/TRBV3-2|TRBJ2-3
TGTGCCAGCAGCCAAGGTTGGGGGGGGGTATCAGATACGCAGTATTTT
CASSQGWGGVSDTQYF